Presented here are 8 T cell receptor beta chains from one specimen sequenced in a study of identifying expanded T cells in peripheral blood. The assay was immunoSEQ multiplex PCR, and TCRdb's table has in-frame clones only and misses some. The repertoire consists of some 100,000 clones, with over 80% occurring once and the leading ten covering about 6%. Sequenced material: blood. The receptors come from a person aged 18 to 75 in good health.

The chain carries TRBV5-1 and TRBJ1-5, with TRBD1 matching 9 bases. With 0 bases clipped from V and 8 bases from J, the junction kept 3 bases outside the gene matches. CDR1 and CDR2 (germline): SGHRS, YFSETQ. The CDR3 length is 14 residues. In nucleotides, the CDR3 is TGCGCCAGCAGCTTGGGGACAGGGGAAAAGCCCCAGCATTTT. This translates into CASSLGTGEKPQHF.

The chain joins TRBV21-1 to TRBJ1-2; the DNA was not used to check the table's D call, TRBD1. TRBV21-1 is a pseudogene locus. The CDR3 length is 17 residues. CDR3 nucleotide sequence: TGTGCCAGCAGCAAAGTCCGGGACAGGGGGCGCGACTATGGCTACACCTTC. It is translated as CASSKVRDRGRDYGYTF.

The chain recombines TRBV2 with TRBJ1-2, with TRBD1 identical over 8 bases. Trimming took 5 bases from V and 6 from J; bases not matched to a gene: 11. Germline CDR1 SNHLY, CDR2 FYNNEI. The CDR3 contains 15 residues. CDR3 nucleotides: TGTGCCAGCAGTCCTAGAGCCGGACAGGGAAATGGCTACACCTTC. It translates to CASSPRAGQGNGYTF.

The rearrangement joins TRBV7-9 to TRBJ1-5, with unresolved D. This CDR3 spans 13 amino acids. Germline V gene sequence: CDR1 SEHNR, CDR2 FQNEAQ (reference sequence). V was shortened by 5 bases and J by 8 bases, with 13 bases between the two germline ends. The CDR3 coding sequence is TGTGCCAGCAGCCAATCCGGAAACAAGCCCCAGCATTTT. As protein: CASSQSGNKPQHF.

This clone was recorded a few times. J is TRBJ1-2 and V is TRBV18; D uncertain. The germline gives CDR1 KGHSH, CDR2 LQKENI. This CDR3 region has 13 residues. V was trimmed by 2 bases and J by 1 base, leaving 5 bases between them. CDR3 sequence (DNA): TGTGCCAGCTCACCAGGACTTAACTATGGCTACACCTTC. It translates to CASSPGLNYGYTF.

The table lists this clone with a count of one. The chain employs TRBV11-2 and TRBJ2-2; 12 bases map to TRBD2. The J segment lost 4 bases and the V segment lost 6 bases, leaving 6 bases of the junction unmatched. This CDR3 contains 16 residues. Germline values: CDR1 SGHAT, CDR2 FQNNGV. This CDR3 reads CASRPGTSGFTGELFF. The CDR3 DNA reads TGTGCCAGCAGACCCGGGACTAGCGGGTTCACCGGGGAGCTGTTTTTT.

CDR3 sequence (DNA): TGCGCCAGCAGCCAAGGGAGACAGGGGGGGGCCTACGAGCAGTACTTC. This codes for CASSQGRQGGAYEQYF. The chain joins TRBV4-1 to TRBJ2-7; 9 nucleotides agree with TRBD1. Trimming took 1 base from V and 2 from J; bases not matched to a gene: 6. CDR3 length: 16 residues. Germline CDR1 is MGHRA and CDR2 is YSYEKL.

The chain couples TRBV14 to TRBJ2-7; possibly TRBD1 or TRBD2 for D (5 bases each). Germline V gives CDR1 SGHDN, CDR2 FVKESK. Deletions cut 1 base from V and 2 bases from J, with 9 bases between. The CDR3 has 14 residues. The CDR3 bases are TGTGCCAGCAGCCAAGGCTGGGGGACCTACGAGCAGTACTTC. It codes for CASSQGWGTYEQYF.